This T cell receptor beta chain is drawn from a study of blood T cells in healthy people across ages. For the study at large: Template switching captured about one barcoded beta molecule per two T cells.

Primed by a sample-barcoded 5' primer and a J-beta primer mix, a second PCR proceeded for roughly 6 to 12 cycles. TCRdb independently ran MiXCR on the 5' RACE reads; one entry per CDR3 protein. The table records 600,000 to 650,000 distinct CDR3 sequences, about 53% of them present only once. The CDR3 extends over 16 amino acids. V lost 1 base and J 6 bases, leaving 18 bases between the germline ends. Germline CDR1 and CDR2: MGHDK and SYGVNS. The source of this sequence is a man between 60 and 75 years old in good health. The chain uses TRBV25-1 and TRBJ1-2; maybe TRBD1 (6 bases). Material for sequencing was blood. CDR3 sequence (DNA): TGTGCCAGCAGTGAATGTGGCCGACAGGTTAATGATGGCTACACCTTC. This codes for CASSECGRQVNDGYTF.